The 14 T cell receptor beta chains given below trace back to one sample, sequenced in a study of blood T cell repertoires in COVID-19. TCRdb's copy holds only in-frame clones and misses some; the assay was immunoSEQ multiplex PCR. The sample contains some 87,000 clones, roughly 80% of which appear only once. The sequencing sample was made of peripheral blood. Source of these receptors: a human donor in a cohort sampled during active COVID-19.

This clone is a singleton in its sample. This chain links TRBV14 with TRBJ2-1, with D perhaps matching TRBD1 (5 bases). Germline CDR1 is SGHDN and CDR2 is FVKESK. V was pared by 4 bases and J by 2 bases, with 9 bases between. The CDR3 length is 14 residues. CDR3 in DNA: TGTGCCAGCAGCCTCGACAGCCCCTACAATGAGCAGTTCTTC. This codes for CASSLDSPYNEQFF. The full variable domain, in which reference TRBV14 and TRBJ2-1 provide the parts outside the CDR3, is EAGVTQFPSHSVIEKGQTVTLRCDPISGHDNLYWYRRVMGKEIKFLLHFVKESKQDESGMPNNRFLAERTGGTYSTLKVQPAELEDSGVYFCASSLDSPYNEQFFGPGTRLTVL.

The J gene is TRBJ2-7, the V gene TRBV27, with 9 bases matching TRBD2. The CDR3 totals 14 residues. Trimming at V came to 1 base and at J to 3 bases, leaving 1 base not matched to a gene. Germline V CDR1 and CDR2: MNHEY, SMNVEV (reference sequence). The chain's CDR3 is CASSLLAGVYEQYF. For the CDR3, the DNA is TGTGCCAGCAGTTTATTAGCGGGAGTCTACGAGCAGTACTTC.

The J gene is TRBJ2-7, the V gene TRBV7-2; 10 bases are a match to TRBD1. This CDR3 spans 16 amino acids. The germline V gene has CDR1 SGHTA and CDR2 FQGNSA. Germline trimming cut 3 bases from V and 9 bases from J; bases unmatched to any gene: 14. CDR3 in DNA: TGTGCCAGCAGCTTGCAACAAACCGGGACAGGGGAGTCGCAGTACTTC. It is translated as CASSLQQTGTGESQYF.

V is TRBV5-1 and J is TRBJ2-5, with TRBD1 identical over 7 bases. The trim removed 4 bases at V and 5 bases at J, leaving 11 bases unmatched. This CDR3 contains 15 residues. The V gene's germline CDR1 is SGHRS and CDR2 YFSETQ. This CDR3 is CASSGDRAREETQYF. CDR3 nucleotide sequence: TGCGCCAGCAGCGGTGACAGGGCTCGTGAGGAGACCCAGTACTTC.

A remark on this clone: The junction departs from germline at one end; a sequencing error may be responsible. The chain combines TRBV7-7 with TRBJ2-1; 13 bases fit TRBD2. CDR3 length: 15 residues. Germline V gives CDR1 SSHAT, CDR2 FNYEAQ (reference sequence). CDR3 region: CASSPTSGRAGEQFF. The CDR3, as DNA: TGTGCTAGCAGCCCAACTAGCGGGAGGGCGGGTGAGCAGTTCTTC.

The chain has TRBV15 and TRBJ2-7; a possible D gene is TRBD1 (6 bases). The germline V gene has CDR1 LNHNV and CDR2 YYDKDF (reference sequence). Deletions cut 0 bases from V and 2 bases from J, with 14 bases between. The CDR3 has 16 residues. The CDR3 loop is CATSRDQGQSPYEQYF. The CDR3 bases are TGTGCCACCAGCAGAGATCAGGGGCAGAGCCCCTACGAGCAGTACTTC.

The chain combines TRBV6-1 with TRBJ1-2; D perhaps matches TRBD1 (5 bases). CDR1 and CDR2 (germline): MNHNS, SASEGT. Deletions cut 2 bases from V and 2 bases from J, with 12 bases between. CDR3 length: 15 residues. In DNA, the CDR3 is TGTGCCAGCAGTGAATTCTGGGGGGGAAACTATGGCTACACCTTC. Amino acid sequence: CASSEFWGGNYGYTF.

The chain carries TRBV19 and TRBJ1-1, with D possibly TRBD1 on 6 matching bases. The CDR3 is 14 residues long. The V end lost 10 bases, the J end lost 4 bases, and 19 bases lay between the germline ends. The germline gives CDR1 LNHDA, CDR2 SQIVND (reference sequence). DNA of the CDR3: TGTGCCACCAAAATTCCTGGCAGGGGCACTGAAGCTTTCTTT. It codes for CATKIPGRGTEAFF.

The count of this clone is one. This sequence joins TRBV7-2 and TRBJ2-3; the D gene is possibly TRBD1 (6 bases). V lost 4 bases to trimming and J lost 1 base, with 12 bases between them. Germline lookup yields CDR1 SGHTA and CDR2 FQGNSA. The CDR3 covers 15 residues. CDR3 DNA sequence: TGTGCCAGCAGCTCAACAGGGTCAGGCACAGATACGCAGTATTTT. The encoded protein is CASSSTGSGTDTQYF.

This chain uses TRBV5-1 with TRBJ1-6; D is possibly TRBD1 (5 bases). The germline V gene encodes CDR1 SGHRS and CDR2 YFSETQ. The CDR3 sequence is 15 residues long. With 4 bases removed from V and 8 bases from J, the gap between germline ends came to 16 bases. The CDR3: CASSLEGLRDSPLHF. The CDR3 coding sequence is TGCGCCAGCAGCCTCGAGGGACTTCGGGATTCACCCCTCCACTTT.

This chain joins TRBV3-1 (or the pseudogene TRBV3-2) and TRBJ2-5, with TRBD2 matching over 10 bases. CDR1 LGHDT and CDR2 YNNKEL come from the germline V gene (reference sequence). CDR3 length: 14 residues. Trimming removed 5 bases from V and 1 base from J; junction bases left unmatched: 1. CDR3 residues: CASSTSGIQETQYF. The DNA of the CDR3 is TGTGCCAGCAGCACTAGCGGGATCCAAGAGACCCAGTACTTC.

V and J are TRBV5-1 and TRBJ2-3, with 7 bases fitting TRBD1. Germline V CDR1 and CDR2: SGHRS, YFSETQ. V gave up 4 bases and J gave up 4 bases; unmatched junction bases: 12. The CDR3 length is 16 residues. The CDR3 region is CASSPRQGPRADTQYF. DNA of the CDR3: TGCGCCAGCAGCCCCCGACAGGGACCGCGGGCAGATACGCAGTATTTT.

The chain carries TRBV6-5 and TRBJ2-1, with TRBD2 identical over 11 bases. Trimming at V came to 6 bases and at J to 8 bases, leaving 9 bases not matched to a gene. The germline V gene encodes CDR1 MNHEY and CDR2 SVGAGI. The CDR3 spans 15 residues. This chain's CDR3 is CASRVAGGPGDEQFF. The CDR3 DNA follows: TGTGCCAGCAGAGTAGCGGGAGGGCCGGGGGATGAGCAGTTCTTC.

This chain uses TRBV21-1 with TRBJ2-5; no DNA check was done on the table's D call, TRBD2. TRBV21-1 counts as a pseudogene. CDR3 length equals 18 residues. The CDR3 DNA is TGTGCCAGCAGCAAAGGAACTTCCTCGGCGGGAGAGGGGGAGACCCAGTACTTC. Translated: CASSKGTSSAGEGETQYF.